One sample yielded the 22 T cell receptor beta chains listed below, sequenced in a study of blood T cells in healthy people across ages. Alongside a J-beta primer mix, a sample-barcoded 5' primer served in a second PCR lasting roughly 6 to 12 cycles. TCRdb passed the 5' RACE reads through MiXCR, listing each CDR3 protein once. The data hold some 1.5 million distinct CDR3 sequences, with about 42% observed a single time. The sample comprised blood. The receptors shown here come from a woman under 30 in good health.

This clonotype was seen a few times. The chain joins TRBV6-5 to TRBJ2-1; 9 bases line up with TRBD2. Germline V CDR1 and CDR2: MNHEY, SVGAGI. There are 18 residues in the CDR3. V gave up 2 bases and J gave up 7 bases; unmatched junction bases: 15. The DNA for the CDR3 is TGTGCCAGCAGTTACGTTGGCTGGCGGGAGGGCCATTGGAATGAGCAGTTCTTC. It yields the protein CASSYVGWREGHWNEQFF.

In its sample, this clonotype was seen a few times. DNA of the CDR3: TGTGCCAGCAGCTTAGTAGGGTGGCAAGGACTGTTTTTT. Encoded protein: CASSLVGWQGLFF. The rearrangement uses TRBV7-2 and TRBJ1-4; D is unresolved. There are 13 residues in the CDR3. V was cut by 1 base and J by 13 bases, with 13 bases left in between. CDR1 and CDR2 from the germline V gene are SGHTA and FQGNSA.

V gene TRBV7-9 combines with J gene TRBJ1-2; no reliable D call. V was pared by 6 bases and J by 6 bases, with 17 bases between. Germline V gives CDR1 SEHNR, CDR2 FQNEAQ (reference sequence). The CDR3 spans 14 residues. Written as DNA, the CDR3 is TGTGCCAGCAGATCCGGACGGATAGTCGATGGCTACACCTTC. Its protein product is CASRSGRIVDGYTF.

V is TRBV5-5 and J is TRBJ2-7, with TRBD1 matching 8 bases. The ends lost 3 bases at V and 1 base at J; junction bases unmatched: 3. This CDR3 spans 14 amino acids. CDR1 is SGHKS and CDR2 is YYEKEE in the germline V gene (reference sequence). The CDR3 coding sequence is TGTGCCAGCAGCTCGGGGGACAGGTCCTACGAGCAGTACTTC. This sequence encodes CASSSGDRSYEQYF.

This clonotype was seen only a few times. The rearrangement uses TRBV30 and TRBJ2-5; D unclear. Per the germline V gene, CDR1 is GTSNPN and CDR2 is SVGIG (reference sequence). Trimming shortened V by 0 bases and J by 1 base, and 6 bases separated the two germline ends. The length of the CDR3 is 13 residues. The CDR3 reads CAWSVAGQETQYF. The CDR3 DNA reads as TGTGCCTGGAGTGTAGCCGGCCAAGAGACCCAGTACTTC.

CDR3 in amino acids: CASSLEPSLGSNQPQHF. The CDR3 nucleotides are TGTGCCAGCAGCTTAGAGCCCTCTCTGGGGAGCAATCAGCCCCAGCATTTT. This sequence joins TRBV7-2 and TRBJ1-5; no firm D call. Deletions cut 1 base from V and 1 base from J, with 14 bases between. CDR3 length equals 17 residues. CDR1 and CDR2 (germline): SGHTA, FQGNSA.

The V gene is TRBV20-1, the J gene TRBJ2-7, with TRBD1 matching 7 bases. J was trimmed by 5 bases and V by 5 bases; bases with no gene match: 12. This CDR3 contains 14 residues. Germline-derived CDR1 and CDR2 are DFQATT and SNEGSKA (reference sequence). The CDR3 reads CSAWTGTAANEQYF. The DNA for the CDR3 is TGCAGTGCTTGGACCGGGACAGCGGCTAACGAGCAGTACTTC.

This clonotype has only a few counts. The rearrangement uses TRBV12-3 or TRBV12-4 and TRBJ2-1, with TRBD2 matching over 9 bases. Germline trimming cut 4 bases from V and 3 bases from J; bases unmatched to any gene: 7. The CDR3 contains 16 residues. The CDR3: CASSSSGGTYYNEQFF. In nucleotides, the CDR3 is TGTGCCAGCAGTTCCAGCGGGGGGACCTACTACAATGAGCAGTTCTTC.

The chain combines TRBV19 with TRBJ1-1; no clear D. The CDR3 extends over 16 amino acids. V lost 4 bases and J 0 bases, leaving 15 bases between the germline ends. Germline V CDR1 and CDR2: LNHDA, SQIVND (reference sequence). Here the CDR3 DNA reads TGTGCCAGTAGTACCATAGAGACAAGATTGAACACTGAAGCTTTCTTT. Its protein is CASSTIETRLNTEAFF.

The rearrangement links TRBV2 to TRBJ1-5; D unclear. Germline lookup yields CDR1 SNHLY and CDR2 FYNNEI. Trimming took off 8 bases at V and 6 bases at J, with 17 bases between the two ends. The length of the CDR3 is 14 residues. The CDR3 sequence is CASSFTIPSQPQHF. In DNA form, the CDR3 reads TGTGCCAGCTCCTTCACCATACCCAGTCAGCCCCAGCATTTT.

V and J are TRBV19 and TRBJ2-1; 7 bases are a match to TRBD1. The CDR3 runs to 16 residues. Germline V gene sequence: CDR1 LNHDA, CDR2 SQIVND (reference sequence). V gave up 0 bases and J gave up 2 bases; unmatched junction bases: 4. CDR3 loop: CASSIDSTGAYNEQFF. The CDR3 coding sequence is TGTGCCAGTAGTATAGATAGCACAGGGGCCTACAATGAGCAGTTCTTC.

The CDR3, as DNA: TGCAGCGTTGTGGGACGACAGGGAGCCGATGGCTACACCTTC. Translated: CSVVGRQGADGYTF. This chain uses TRBV29-1 with TRBJ1-2; TRBD1 agrees at 7 bases. The CDR3 loop spans 14 amino acids. The ends lost 4 bases at V and 6 bases at J; junction bases unmatched: 11. Germline V gives CDR1 SQVTM, CDR2 ANQGSEA. The whole variable domain, filled in from reference TRBV29-1 and TRBJ1-2, reads SAVISQKPSRDICQRGTSLTIQCQVDSQVTMMFWYRQQPGQSLTLIATANQGSEATYESGFVIDKFPISRPNLTFSTLTVSNMSPEDSSIYLCSVVGRQGADGYTFGSGTRLTVV.

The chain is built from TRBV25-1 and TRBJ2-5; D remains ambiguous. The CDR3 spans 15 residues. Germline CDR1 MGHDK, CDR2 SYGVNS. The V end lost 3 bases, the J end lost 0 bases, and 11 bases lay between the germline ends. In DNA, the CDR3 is TGTGCCAGCAGTGATGGGAACCTGTACCAAGAGACCCAGTACTTC. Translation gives CASSDGNLYQETQYF.

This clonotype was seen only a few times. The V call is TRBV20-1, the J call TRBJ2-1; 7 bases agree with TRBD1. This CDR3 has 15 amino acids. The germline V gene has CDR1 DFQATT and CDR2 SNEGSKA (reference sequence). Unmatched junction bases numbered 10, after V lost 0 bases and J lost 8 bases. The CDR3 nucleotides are TGCAGTGCTAGAGATCGGAAGACAGGGTTCGATGAGCAGTTCTTC. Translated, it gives CSARDRKTGFDEQFF.

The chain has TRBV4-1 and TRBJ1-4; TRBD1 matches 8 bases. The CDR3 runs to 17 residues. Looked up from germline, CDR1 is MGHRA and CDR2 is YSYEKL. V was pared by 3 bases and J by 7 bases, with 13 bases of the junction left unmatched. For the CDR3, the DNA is TGCGCCAGCAGCCATTTTTCAGGGGGCCTGGTTTCTGAAAAACTGTTTTTT. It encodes CASSHFSGGLVSEKLFF.

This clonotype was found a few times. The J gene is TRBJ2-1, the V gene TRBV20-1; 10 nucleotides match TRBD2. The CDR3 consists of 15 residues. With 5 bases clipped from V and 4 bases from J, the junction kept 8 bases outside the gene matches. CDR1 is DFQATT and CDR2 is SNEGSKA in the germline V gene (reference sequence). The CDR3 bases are TGCAGTGCTGCAAACACACTAGCGGGGTACAATGAGCAGTTCTTC. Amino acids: CSAANTLAGYNEQFF.

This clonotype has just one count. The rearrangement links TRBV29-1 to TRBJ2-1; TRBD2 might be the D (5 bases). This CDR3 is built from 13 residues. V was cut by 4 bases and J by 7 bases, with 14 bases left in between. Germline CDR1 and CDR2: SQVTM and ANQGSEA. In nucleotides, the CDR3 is TGCAGCGTTGGTCGGGGAAATGGGAATGAGCAGTTCTTC. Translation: CSVGRGNGNEQFF.

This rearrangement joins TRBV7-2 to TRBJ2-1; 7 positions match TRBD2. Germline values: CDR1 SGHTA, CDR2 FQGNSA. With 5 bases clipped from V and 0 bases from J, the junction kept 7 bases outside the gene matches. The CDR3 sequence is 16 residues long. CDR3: CASSTRSGASYNEQFF. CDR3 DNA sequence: TGTGCCAGCAGCACGAGGAGCGGGGCCTCCTACAATGAGCAGTTCTTC.

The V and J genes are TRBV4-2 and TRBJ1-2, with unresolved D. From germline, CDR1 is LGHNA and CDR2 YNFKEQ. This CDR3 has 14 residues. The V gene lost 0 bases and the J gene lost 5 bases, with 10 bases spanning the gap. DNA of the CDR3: TGTGCCAGCAGCCAAGACCAGACTACTTATGGCTACACCTTC. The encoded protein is CASSQDQTTYGYTF.

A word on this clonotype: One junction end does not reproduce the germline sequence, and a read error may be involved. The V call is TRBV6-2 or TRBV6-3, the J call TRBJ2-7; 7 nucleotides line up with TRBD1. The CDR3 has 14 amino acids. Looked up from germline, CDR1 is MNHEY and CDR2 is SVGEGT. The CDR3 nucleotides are TGTGTCAGCAGTGAACAGGGGCGCCTTTACGAGCAGTACTTC. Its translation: CVSSEQGRLYEQYF.

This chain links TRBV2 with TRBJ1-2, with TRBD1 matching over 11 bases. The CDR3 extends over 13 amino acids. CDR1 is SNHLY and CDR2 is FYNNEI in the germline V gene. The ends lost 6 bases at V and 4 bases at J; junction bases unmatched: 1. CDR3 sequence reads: CASRDRGPYGYTF. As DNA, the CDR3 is TGTGCCAGCAGGGACAGGGGGCCCTATGGCTACACCTTC. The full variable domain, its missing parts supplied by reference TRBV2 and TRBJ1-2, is EPEVTQTPSHQVTQMGQEVILRCVPISNHLYFYWYRQILGQKVEFLVSFYNNEISEKSEIFDDQFSVERPDGSNFTLKIRSTKLEDSAMYFCASRDRGPYGYTFGSGTRLTVV.

This CDR3 reads CASSQEGRVGEKLFF. The CDR3 bases are TGCGCCAGCAGCCAAGAGGGCAGGGTTGGCGAAAAACTGTTTTTT. The chain recombines TRBV4-3 with TRBJ1-4, with D possibly matching TRBD1 (5 bases). The CDR3 extends over 15 amino acids. The ends were cut back, 0 bases at V and 8 bases at J, with 13 bases in the middle. The V gene's germline CDR1 is LGHNA and CDR2 YSLEER.